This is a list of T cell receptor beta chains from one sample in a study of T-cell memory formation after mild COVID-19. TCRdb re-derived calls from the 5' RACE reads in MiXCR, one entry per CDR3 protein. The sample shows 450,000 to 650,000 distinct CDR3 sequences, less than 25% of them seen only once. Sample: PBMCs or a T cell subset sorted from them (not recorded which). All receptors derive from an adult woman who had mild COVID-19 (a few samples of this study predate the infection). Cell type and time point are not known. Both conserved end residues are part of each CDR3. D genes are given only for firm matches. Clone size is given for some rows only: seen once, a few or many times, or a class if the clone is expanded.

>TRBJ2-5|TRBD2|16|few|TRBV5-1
CASSLGGGGGQETQYF
TGCGCCAGCAGCTTGGGGGGCGGCGGGGGCCAAGAGACCCAGTACTTC
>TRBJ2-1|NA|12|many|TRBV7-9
CASSRLGGEQFF
TGTGCCAGCAGCAGACTCGGGGGTGAGCAGTTCTTC
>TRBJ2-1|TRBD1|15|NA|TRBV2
CASSEGTGGYNEQFF
TGTGCCAGCAGTGAAGGGACAGGGGGCTACAATGAGCAGTTCTTC
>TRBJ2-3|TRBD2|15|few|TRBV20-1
CSARESSGGTDTQYF
TGCAGTGCTAGAGAATCTAGCGGGGGCACAGATACGCAGTATTTT
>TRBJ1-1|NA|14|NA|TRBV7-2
CASSFVHRNTEAFF
TGTGCCAGCAGCTTTGTTCACAGAAACACTGAAGCTTTCTTT
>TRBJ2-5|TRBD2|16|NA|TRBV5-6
CASSSLAGGVQETQYF
TGTGCCAGCAGCTCCCTAGCGGGAGGCGTCCAAGAGACCCAGTACTTC
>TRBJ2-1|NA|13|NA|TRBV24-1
CATSDFGRGEQFF
TGTGCCACCAGTGATTTCGGAAGGGGTGAGCAGTTCTTC
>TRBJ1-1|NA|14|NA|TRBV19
CASTYRILNTEAFF
TGTGCCAGTACGTACAGGATTCTTAACACTGAAGCTTTCTTT
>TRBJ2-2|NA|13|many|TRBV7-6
CASSLVQTGELFF
TGTGCCAGCAGCTTAGTCCAGACCGGGGAGCTGTTTTTT
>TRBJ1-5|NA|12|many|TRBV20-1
CSARGTNQPQHF
TGCAGTGCTAGAGGTACCAATCAGCCCCAGCATTTT
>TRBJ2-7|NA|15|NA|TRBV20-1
CSASGPSTVSYEQYF
TGCAGTGCTAGCGGTCCTAGCACGGTATCCTACGAGCAGTACTTC
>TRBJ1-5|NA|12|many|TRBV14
CASSQGNQPQHF
TGTGCCAGCAGCCAGGGAAATCAGCCCCAGCATTTT
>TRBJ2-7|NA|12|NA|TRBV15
CATSRDDYEQYF
TGTGCCACCAGCAGAGATGATTACGAGCAGTACTTC
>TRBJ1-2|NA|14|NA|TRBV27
CASSYSGADYGYTF
TGTGCCAGCAGTTATTCAGGGGCCGACTATGGCTACACCTTC
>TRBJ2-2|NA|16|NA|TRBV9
CASSVMGYSNTGELFF
TGTGCCAGCAGCGTAATGGGGTACTCGAACACCGGGGAGCTGTTTTTT
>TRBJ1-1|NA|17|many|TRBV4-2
CASSQETGTGMNTEAFF
TGTGCCAGCAGCCAGGAAACCGGGACGGGAATGAACACTGAAGCTTTCTTT
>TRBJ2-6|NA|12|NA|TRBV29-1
CSVPSGANVLTF
TGCAGCGTTCCCTCTGGGGCCAACGTCCTGACTTTC
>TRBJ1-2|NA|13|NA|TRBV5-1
CASSTGAGPGYTF
TGCGCCAGCAGTACGGGGGCAGGGCCTGGCTACACCTTC
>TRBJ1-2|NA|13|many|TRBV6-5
CASSPTKNYGYTF
TGTGCCAGCAGTCCGACAAAAAACTATGGCTACACCTTC
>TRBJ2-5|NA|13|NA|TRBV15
CATSREAQETQYF
TGTGCCACCAGCAGAGAGGCCCAAGAGACCCAGTACTTC
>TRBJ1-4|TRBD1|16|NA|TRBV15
CATSRDRRTGGEKLFF
TGTGCCACCAGCAGAGATCGGCGGACAGGGGGCGAAAAACTGTTTTTT
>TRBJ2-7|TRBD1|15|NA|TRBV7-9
CASSFAGTGVYEQYF
TGTGCCAGCAGCTTCGCCGGGACAGGGGTCTACGAGCAGTACTTC
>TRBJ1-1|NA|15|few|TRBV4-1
CASSQDERGNTEAFF
TGCGCCAGCAGCCAAGATGAACGGGGGAACACTGAAGCTTTCTTT
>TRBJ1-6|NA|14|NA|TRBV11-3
CASSGRHTTSPLHF
TGTGCCAGCAGCGGCAGACATACTACTTCACCCCTCCACTTT
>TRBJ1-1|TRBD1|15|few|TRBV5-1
CASTLRGQMNTEAFF
TGCGCCAGCACCCTTAGGGGACAGATGAACACTGAAGCTTTCTTT
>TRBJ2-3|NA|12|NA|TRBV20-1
CSARAYTDTQYF
TGCAGTGCTAGAGCCTACACAGATACGCAGTATTTT
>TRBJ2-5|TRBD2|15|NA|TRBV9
CASSVGTSGKETQYF
TGTGCCAGCAGCGTAGGGACTAGCGGAAAAGAGACCCAGTACTTC
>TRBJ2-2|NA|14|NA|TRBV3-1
CASSPRMGVGELFF
TGTGCCAGCAGCCCTAGGATGGGGGTCGGGGAGCTGTTTTTT
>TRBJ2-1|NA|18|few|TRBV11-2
CASSLQPEGGLQMDEQFF
TGTGCCAGCAGCTTACAGCCTGAGGGGGGACTTCAGATGGATGAGCAGTTCTTC
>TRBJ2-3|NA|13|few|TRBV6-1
CASSPVGFGTQYF
TGTGCCAGCAGCCCAGTGGGTTTTGGTACGCAGTATTTT
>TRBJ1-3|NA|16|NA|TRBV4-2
CASSQHSPGTGNTIYF
TGTGCCAGCAGCCAACACTCCCCAGGGACTGGAAACACCATATATTTT
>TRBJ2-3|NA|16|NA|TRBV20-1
CSARDEGEVGTDTQYF
TGCAGTGCTAGAGACGAGGGGGAGGTTGGCACAGATACGCAGTATTTT
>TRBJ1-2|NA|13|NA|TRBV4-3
CASSQDPGTGYTF
TGCGCCAGCAGCCAAGATCCGGGGACGGGCTACACCTTC
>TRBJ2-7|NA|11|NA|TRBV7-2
CASSSFGEQYF
TGTGCCAGCAGCTCCTTCGGGGAGCAGTACTTC
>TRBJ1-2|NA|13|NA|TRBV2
CATRAATNYGYTF
TGTGCCACCAGGGCCGCTACTAACTATGGCTACACCTTC
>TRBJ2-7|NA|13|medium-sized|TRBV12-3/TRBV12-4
CASSFWTPYEQYF
TGTGCCAGCAGTTTTTGGACACCCTACGAGCAGTACTTC
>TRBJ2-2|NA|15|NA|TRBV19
CASSIGGALSGELFF
TGTGCCAGTAGTATTGGTGGGGCCCTCTCCGGGGAGCTGTTTTTT
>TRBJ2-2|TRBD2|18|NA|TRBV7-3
CASSPATSGSPGTGELFF
TGTGCCAGCAGCCCCGCGACTAGCGGGAGCCCCGGCACCGGGGAGCTGTTTTTT
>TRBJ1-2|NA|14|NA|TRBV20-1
CSARVPGEIYGYTF
TGCAGTGCTAGAGTCCCAGGAGAGATCTATGGCTACACCTTC
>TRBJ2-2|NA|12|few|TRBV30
CACTSNTGELFF
TGTGCCTGTACCAGTAACACCGGGGAGCTGTTTTTT
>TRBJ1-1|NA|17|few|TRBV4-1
CASSEQGLGSVNTEAFF
TGCGCCAGCAGCGAACAGGGTCTCGGATCGGTGAACACTGAAGCTTTCTTT
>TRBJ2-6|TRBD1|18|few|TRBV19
CASSTDRDRFSGANVLTF
TGTGCCAGTAGTACCGACCGGGACAGATTCTCTGGGGCCAACGTCCTGACTTTC
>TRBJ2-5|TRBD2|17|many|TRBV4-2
CASSQEALAGAQGTQYF
TGTGCCAGCAGCCAAGAGGCACTAGCGGGGGCCCAAGGTACCCAGTACTTC
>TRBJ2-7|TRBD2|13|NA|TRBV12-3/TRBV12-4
CASAQRGEEVGYF
TGTGCCAGCGCTCAGCGGGGGGAGGAGGTCGGGTACTTC
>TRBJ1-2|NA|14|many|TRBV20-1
CSASVTEGNYGYTF
TGCAGTGCTAGTGTGACGGAGGGTAACTATGGCTACACCTTC
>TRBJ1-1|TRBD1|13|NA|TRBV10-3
CAIRDREGTEVFF
TGTGCCATCAGAGACAGGGAAGGCACTGAAGTTTTCTTT
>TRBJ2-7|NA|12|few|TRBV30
CAFSRGGYEQYF
TGTGCCTTTTCCAGGGGGGGTTACGAGCAGTACTTC
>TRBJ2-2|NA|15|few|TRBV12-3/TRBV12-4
CASSLPGRYTGELFF
TGTGCCAGCAGTTTACCCGGCAGGTACACCGGGGAGCTGTTTTTT
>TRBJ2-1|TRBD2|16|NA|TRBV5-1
CASSHYGGGAGNEQFF
TGCGCCAGCAGCCATTACGGCGGGGGGGCCGGCAATGAGCAGTTCTTC
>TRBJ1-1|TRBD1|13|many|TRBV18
CASTGQGNTEAFF
TGTGCCAGCACTGGACAGGGGAACACTGAAGCTTTCTTT
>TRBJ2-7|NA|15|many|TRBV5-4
CASSQVTGSNYEQYF
TGTGCCAGCAGCCAAGTTACAGGCAGTAACTACGAGCAGTACTTC